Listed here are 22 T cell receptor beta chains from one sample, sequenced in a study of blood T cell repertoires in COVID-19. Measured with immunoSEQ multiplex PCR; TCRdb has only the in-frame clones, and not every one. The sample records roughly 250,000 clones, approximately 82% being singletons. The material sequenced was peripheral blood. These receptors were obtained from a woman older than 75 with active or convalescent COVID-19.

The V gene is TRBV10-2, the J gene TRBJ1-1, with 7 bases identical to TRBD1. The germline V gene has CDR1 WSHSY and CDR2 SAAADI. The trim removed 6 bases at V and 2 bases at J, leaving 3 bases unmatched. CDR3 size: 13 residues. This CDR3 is CASRGTANTEAFF. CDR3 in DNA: TGCGCCAGCAGGGGGACAGCCAACACTGAAGCTTTCTTT.

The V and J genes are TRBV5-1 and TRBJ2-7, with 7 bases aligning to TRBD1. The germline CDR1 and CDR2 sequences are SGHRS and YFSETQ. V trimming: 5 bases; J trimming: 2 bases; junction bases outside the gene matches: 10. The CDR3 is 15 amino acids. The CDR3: CASSSQGVGTYEQYF. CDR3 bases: TGCGCCAGCAGTTCCCAGGGGGTAGGCACCTACGAGCAGTACTTC. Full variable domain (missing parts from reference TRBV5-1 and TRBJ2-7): KAGVTQTPRYLIKTRGQQVTLSCSPISGHRSVSWYQQTPGQGLQFLFEYFSETQRNKGNFPGRFSGRQFSNSRSEMNVSTLELGDSALYLCASSSQGVGTYEQYFGPGTRLTVT.

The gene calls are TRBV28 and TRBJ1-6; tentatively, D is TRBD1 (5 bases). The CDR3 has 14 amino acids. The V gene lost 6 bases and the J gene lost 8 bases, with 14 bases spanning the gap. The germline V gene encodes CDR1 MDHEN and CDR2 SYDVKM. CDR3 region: CASRSGSLDSPLHF. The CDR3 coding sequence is TGTGCCAGCAGGTCAGGGTCCCTGGATTCACCCCTCCACTTT.

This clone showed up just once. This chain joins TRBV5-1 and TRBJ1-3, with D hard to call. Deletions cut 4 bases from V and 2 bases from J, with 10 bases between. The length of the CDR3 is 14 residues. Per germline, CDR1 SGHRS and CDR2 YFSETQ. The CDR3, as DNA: TGCGCCAGCAGCCGCGAGGTCGCTGGAAACACCATATATTTT. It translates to CASSREVAGNTIYF.

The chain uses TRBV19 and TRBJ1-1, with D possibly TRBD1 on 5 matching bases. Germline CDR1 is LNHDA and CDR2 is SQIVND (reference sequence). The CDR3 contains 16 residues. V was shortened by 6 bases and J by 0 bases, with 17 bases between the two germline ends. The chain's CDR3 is CASSTRGEPMNTEAFF. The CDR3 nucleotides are TGTGCCAGTAGCACGCGGGGGGAACCGATGAACACTGAAGCTTTCTTT.

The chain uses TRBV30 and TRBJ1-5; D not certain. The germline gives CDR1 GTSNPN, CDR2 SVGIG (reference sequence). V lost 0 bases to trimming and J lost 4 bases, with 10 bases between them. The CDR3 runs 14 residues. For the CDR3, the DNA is TGTGCCTGGAGTGTAGTTGCGGGAAATCAGCCCCAGCATTTT. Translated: CAWSVVAGNQPQHF.

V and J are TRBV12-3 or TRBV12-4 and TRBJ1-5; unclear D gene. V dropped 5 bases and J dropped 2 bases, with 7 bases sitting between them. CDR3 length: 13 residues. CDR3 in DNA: TGTGCCAGCAGTCCCCCGGGCAATCAGCCCCAGCATTTT. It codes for CASSPPGNQPQHF.

The DNA of the CDR3 is TGTGCCACCAGCAGTGAGCCTGGGGCCAACGTCCTGACTTTC. This gives the protein CATSSEPGANVLTF. The V and J genes are TRBV15 and TRBJ2-6, with D uncertain. V was trimmed by 3 bases and J by 2 bases, leaving 5 bases between them. This CDR3 has 14 residues. In germline, CDR1 is LNHNV, CDR2 YYDKDF (reference sequence). Using reference TRBV15 and TRBJ2-6 for the parts outside the CDR3, the full variable domain is DAMVIQNPRYQVTQFGKPVTLSCSQTLNHNVMYWYQQKSSQAPKLLFHYYDKDFNNEADTPDNFQSRRPNTSFCFLDIRSPGLGDTAMYLCATSSEPGANVLTFGAGSRLTVL.

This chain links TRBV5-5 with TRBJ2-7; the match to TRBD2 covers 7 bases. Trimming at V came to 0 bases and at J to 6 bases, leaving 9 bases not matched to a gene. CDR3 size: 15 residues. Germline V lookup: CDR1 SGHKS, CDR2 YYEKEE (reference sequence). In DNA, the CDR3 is TGTGCCAGCAGCTTGGGCTCTAGCGGACCCGTCGAGCAGTACTTC. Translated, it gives CASSLGSSGPVEQYF.

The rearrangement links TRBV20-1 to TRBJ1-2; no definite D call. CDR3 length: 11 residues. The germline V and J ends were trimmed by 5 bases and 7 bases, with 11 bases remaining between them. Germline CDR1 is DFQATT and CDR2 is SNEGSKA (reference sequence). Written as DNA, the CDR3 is TGCAGTGCTCCACTCAATGGTGGCTACACCTTC. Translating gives CSAPLNGGYTF.

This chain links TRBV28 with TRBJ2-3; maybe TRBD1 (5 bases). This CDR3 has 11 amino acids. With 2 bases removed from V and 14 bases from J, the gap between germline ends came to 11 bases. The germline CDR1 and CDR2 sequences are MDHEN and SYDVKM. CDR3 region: CASSLKGVRYF. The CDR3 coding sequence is TGTGCCAGCAGTTTAAAAGGGGTTAGGTATTTT.

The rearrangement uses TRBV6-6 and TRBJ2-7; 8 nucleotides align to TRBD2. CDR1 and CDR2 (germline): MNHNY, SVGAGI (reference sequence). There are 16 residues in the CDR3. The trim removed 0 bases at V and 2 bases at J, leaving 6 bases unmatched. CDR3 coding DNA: TGTGCCAGCAGTTACTCAACTAGCGGCTACCCCTACGAGCAGTACTTC. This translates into CASSYSTSGYPYEQYF.

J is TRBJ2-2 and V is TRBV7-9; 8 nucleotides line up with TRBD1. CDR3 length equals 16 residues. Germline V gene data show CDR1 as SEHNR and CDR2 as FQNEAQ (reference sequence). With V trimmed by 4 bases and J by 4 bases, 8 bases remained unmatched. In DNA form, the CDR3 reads TGTGCCAGCAGCTCAGGGAGGACAGGGCTCACCGGGGAGCTGTTTTTT. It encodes CASSSGRTGLTGELFF.

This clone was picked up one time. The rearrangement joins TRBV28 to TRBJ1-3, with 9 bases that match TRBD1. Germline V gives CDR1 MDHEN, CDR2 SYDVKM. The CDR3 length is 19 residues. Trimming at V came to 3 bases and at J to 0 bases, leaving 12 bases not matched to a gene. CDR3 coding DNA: TGTGCCAGCAGTTTGACAGGGGGGCTACCGGGAAACTCTGGAAACACCATATATTTT. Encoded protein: CASSLTGGLPGNSGNTIYF.

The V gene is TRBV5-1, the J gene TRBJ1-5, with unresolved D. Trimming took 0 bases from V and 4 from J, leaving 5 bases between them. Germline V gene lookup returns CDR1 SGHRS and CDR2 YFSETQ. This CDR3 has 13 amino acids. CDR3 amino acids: CASSLGRNQPQHF. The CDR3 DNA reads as TGCGCCAGCAGCTTGGGCAGGAATCAGCCCCAGCATTTT.

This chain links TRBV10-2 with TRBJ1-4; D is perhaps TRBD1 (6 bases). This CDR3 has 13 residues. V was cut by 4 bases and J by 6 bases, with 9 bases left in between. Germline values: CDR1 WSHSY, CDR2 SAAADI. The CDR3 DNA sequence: TGCGCCAGCAGTGTGAGACAGGATGAAAAACTGTTTTTT. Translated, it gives CASSVRQDEKLFF.

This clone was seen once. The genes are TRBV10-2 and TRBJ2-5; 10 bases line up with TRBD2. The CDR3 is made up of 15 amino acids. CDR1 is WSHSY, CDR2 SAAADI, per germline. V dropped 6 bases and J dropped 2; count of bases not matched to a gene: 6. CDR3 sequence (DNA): TGCGCCAGCAGCGAACTAGCGGGACCGCAAGAGACCCAGTACTTC. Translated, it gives CASSELAGPQETQYF.

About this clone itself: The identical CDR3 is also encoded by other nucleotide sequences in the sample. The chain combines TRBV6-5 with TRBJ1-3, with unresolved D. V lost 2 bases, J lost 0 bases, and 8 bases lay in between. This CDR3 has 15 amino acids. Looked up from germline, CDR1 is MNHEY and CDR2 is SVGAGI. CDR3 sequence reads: CASSYGTSSGNTIYF. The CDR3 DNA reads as TGTGCCAGCAGTTACGGCACCTCCTCTGGAAACACCATATATTTT.

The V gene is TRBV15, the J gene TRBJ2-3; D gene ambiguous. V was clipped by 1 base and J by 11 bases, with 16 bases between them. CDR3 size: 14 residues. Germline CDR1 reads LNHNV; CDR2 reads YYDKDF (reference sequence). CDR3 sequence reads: CATSRGGLEALQYF. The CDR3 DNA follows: TGTGCCACCAGCAGAGGTGGGTTAGAAGCGCTGCAGTATTTT.

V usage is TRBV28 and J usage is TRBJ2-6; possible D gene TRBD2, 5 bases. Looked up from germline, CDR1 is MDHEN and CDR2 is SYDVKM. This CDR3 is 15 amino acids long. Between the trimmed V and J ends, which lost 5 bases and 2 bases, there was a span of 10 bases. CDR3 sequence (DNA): TGTGCCAGCAGTCTCGGGGTAACTGGGGCCAACGTCCTGACTTTC. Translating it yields CASSLGVTGANVLTF.

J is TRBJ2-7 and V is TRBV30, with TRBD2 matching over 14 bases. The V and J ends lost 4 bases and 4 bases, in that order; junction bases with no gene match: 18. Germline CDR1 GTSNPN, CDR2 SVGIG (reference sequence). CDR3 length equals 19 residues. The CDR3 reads CAWTRPGGTSGSRLYEQYF. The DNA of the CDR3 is TGTGCCTGGACTAGACCGGGGGGGACTAGCGGGAGTAGGTTATACGAGCAGTACTTC.

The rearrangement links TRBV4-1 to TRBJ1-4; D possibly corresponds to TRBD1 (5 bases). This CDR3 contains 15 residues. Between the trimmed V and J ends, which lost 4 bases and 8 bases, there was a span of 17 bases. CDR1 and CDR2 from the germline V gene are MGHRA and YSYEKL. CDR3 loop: CASSPSEGRKEKLFF. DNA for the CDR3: TGCGCCAGCAGCCCCAGCGAGGGGAGGAAAGAAAAACTGTTTTTT.